This passage covers 14 T cell receptor beta chains from one sample sequenced in a study of CD8+ T cells in alopecia areata. Reverse transcribed after extraction, RNA yielded cDNA as the sequencing template. Using immunoSEQ multiplex PCR, the repertoire was profiled, and TCRdb retains in-frame clones only, with some absent. This sample carries more than 200,000 clones, roughly 69% of them seen once, and the ten largest clones take 1% to 1.5%. The sequencing here drew on CD4+ T cells sorted from blood, taken at week 0. The source is a human donor with alopecia areata.

CDR3 loop: CASSLGTANEKLFF. The DNA of the CDR3 is TGTGCCAGCAGTTTAGGGACGGCTAATGAAAAACTGTTTTTT. The rearrangement uses TRBV6-1 and TRBJ1-4; D may be TRBD1 (5 bases). CDR3 size: 14 residues. Deletions cut 5 bases from V and 3 bases from J, with 10 bases between. CDR1 and CDR2 (germline): MNHNS, SASEGT.

The chain has TRBV29-1 and TRBJ2-3; 7 bases fit TRBD1. CDR1 and CDR2 from the germline V gene are SQVTM and ANQGSEA. V dropped 7 bases and J dropped 6; count of bases not matched to a gene: 13. This CDR3 contains 14 residues. CDR3 in DNA: TGCAGCGCCCTAGGGGGACAGCATATGGATACGCAGTATTTT. Translation gives CSALGGQHMDTQYF.

This chain joins TRBV5-6 and TRBJ1-5; 9 bases align to TRBD1. Germline CDR1 SGHDT, CDR2 YYEEEE. This CDR3 has 13 amino acids. The ends lost 4 bases at V and 4 bases at J; junction bases unmatched: 0. CDR3 DNA: TGTGCCAGCAGCGGGACAGGGAATCAGCCCCAGCATTTT. It specifies CASSGTGNQPQHF. Based on the CDR3 plus reference TRBV5-6 and TRBJ1-5, the full variable domain is DAGVTQSPTHLIKTRGQQVTLRCSPKSGHDTVSWYQQALGQGPQFIFQYYEEEERQRGNFPDRFSGHQFPNYSSELNVNALLLGDSALYLCASSGTGNQPQHFGDGTRLSIL.

The chain uses TRBV29-1 and TRBJ2-1, with 10 bases fitting TRBD1. The germline gives CDR1 SQVTM, CDR2 ANQGSEA. J lost 7 bases, V lost 8 bases, and 8 bases had no gene match. The CDR3 loop spans 13 amino acids. In DNA form, the CDR3 reads TGCAGCCTATTACGGGACAGGGGAAATGAGCAGTTCTTC. The encoded protein is CSLLRDRGNEQFF.

This clone was counted a few times. The chain carries TRBV29-1 and TRBJ2-7; D gene ambiguous. The germline V gene encodes CDR1 SQVTM and CDR2 ANQGSEA. CDR3 size: 12 residues. Trimming stripped 7 bases from V and 6 bases from J, with 16 bases between. CDR3 region: CSGAHTMLEQYF. In DNA form, the CDR3 reads TGCAGCGGCGCTCACACGATGCTCGAGCAGTACTTC.

The rearrangement links TRBV4-2 to TRBJ2-7, with TRBD1 as a possible D gene (6 bases). In germline, CDR1 is LGHNA, CDR2 YNFKEQ. This CDR3 is built from 15 residues. Trimming shortened V by 2 bases and J by 7 bases, and 18 bases separated the two germline ends. The CDR3 sequence: CASSQSGGQPKEQYF. In DNA form, the CDR3 reads TGTGCCAGCAGCCAAAGTGGAGGACAGCCTAAAGAGCAGTACTTC.

This clone was observed a single time. The chain couples TRBV7-8 to TRBJ2-7; D might be TRBD1 (5 bases). Trimming left V 4 bases short and J 6 bases short, with 10 bases between. The germline CDR1 and CDR2 sequences are SGHVS and FQNEAQ. This CDR3 region has 12 residues. The chain's CDR3 is CASSSLTGEQYF. Here the CDR3 DNA reads TGTGCCAGCAGCTCCCTCACAGGCGAGCAGTACTTC.

The V and J genes are TRBV15 and TRBJ2-3, with a weak D call TRBD1 (5 bases). Germline CDR1 is LNHNV and CDR2 is YYDKDF (reference sequence). This CDR3 has 13 amino acids. V was shortened by 1 base and J by 6 bases, with 8 bases between the two germline ends. The CDR3 DNA follows: TGTGCCACCAGCAGAGTTAAGGGGGATACGCAGTATTTT. Translated: CATSRVKGDTQYF.

This rearrangement joins TRBV4-3 to TRBJ2-2; D tentatively reads TRBD1 or TRBD2 (6 bases each). Germline-derived CDR1 and CDR2 are LGHNA and YSLEER. This CDR3 is 15 amino acids long. Deletions cut 4 bases from V and 3 bases from J, with 12 bases between. DNA of the CDR3: TGCGCCAGCAGCCCCGGGGGCCCCTACACCGGGGAGCTGTTTTTT. This translates into CASSPGGPYTGELFF.

The chain uses TRBV30 and TRBJ1-1; no firm D call. V was cut by 4 bases and J by 2 bases, with 11 bases left in between. This CDR3 has 13 amino acids. In germline, CDR1 is GTSNPN, CDR2 SVGIG (reference sequence). The DNA for the CDR3 is TGTGCCTGGATCCTCCAGGTTAACACTGAAGCTTTCTTT. Amino acid sequence: CAWILQVNTEAFF.

The chain couples TRBV27 to TRBJ2-3, with 10 nucleotides matching TRBD2. The CDR3 sequence is 19 residues long. Trimming at V came to 2 bases and at J to 0 bases, leaving 11 bases not matched to a gene. Germline V gene sequence: CDR1 MNHEY, CDR2 SMNVEV (reference sequence). The CDR3 spells CASSLTRLAGVPSTDTQYF. CDR3 in DNA: TGTGCCAGCAGTTTAACGAGACTAGCGGGCGTGCCTAGCACAGATACGCAGTATTTT.

The chain couples TRBV30 to TRBJ2-7, with TRBD1 matching over 7 bases. CDR3 length: 13 amino acids. Germline loops: CDR1 GTSNPN, CDR2 SVGIG (reference sequence). Trimming cost V 8 bases and J 5 bases; bases outside gene matches: 12. The CDR3 sequence: CASHRGRAHEQYF. The DNA for the CDR3 is TGTGCCAGCCACAGGGGAAGAGCCCACGAGCAGTACTTC.

This clone was counted a few times. This chain links TRBV29-1 with TRBJ2-1; D possibly corresponds to TRBD2 (6 bases). There are 13 residues in the CDR3. V lost 4 bases, J lost 8 bases, and 15 bases lay in between. The V gene's germline CDR1 is SQVTM and CDR2 ANQGSEA. The CDR3 DNA sequence: TGCAGCGTTGGGAGGGCTTACCCCCATGAGCAGTTCTTC. Protein product: CSVGRAYPHEQFF.

J is TRBJ2-1 and V is TRBV29-1; D is ambiguous. CDR1 and CDR2 from the germline V gene are SQVTM and ANQGSEA. Trimming took 5 bases from V and 0 from J, leaving 14 bases between them. This CDR3 spans 15 amino acids. The CDR3 loop is CSVPRPPISYNEQFF. The CDR3 DNA follows: TGCAGCGTTCCCCGTCCTCCTATCTCCTACAATGAGCAGTTCTTC.